This T cell receptor beta chain is drawn from a study of beta chain features in type 1 diabetes. Broader study findings: For type 1 diabetes patients, VDJ junctions showed fewer insertions and more deletions. TCRB CDR3 length was moderately but significantly reduced in all four CD4+ subsets of Type 1 diabetes patients. Researchers caution that PCR might favor shorter templates, equally among patients and controls.

One heparinised blood draw averaging approximately 0.11 L was given by each donor. The whole isolated RNA underwent reverse transcription, so sequencing captured expressed TCRB transcripts. The study sequenced naive, central memory and regulatory T cell samples to an average of roughly 3.4 million reads. Using immunoSEQ multiplex PCR, the repertoire was profiled, and TCRdb retains in-frame clones only, with some absent. This sample has more than 200,000 clones, with 16% found just once. Points on this clone: Its antigen remains unknown.

The CDR3 length is 18 residues. CDR1 is SGHVS and CDR2 is FQNEAQ in the germline V gene. The ends were cut back, 5 bases at V and 2 bases at J, with 22 bases in the middle. This TCR was sampled from a man younger than 40 with type 1 diabetes. The specimen was naive CD4+ T cells from blood. The chain links TRBV7-8 to TRBJ2-4, with a weak D call TRBD2 (5 bases). This CDR3 is CASSPRRGPEAPKNIQYF. The DNA of the CDR3 is TGTGCCAGCAGCCCTAGACGGGGTCCTGAGGCGCCCAAAAACATTCAGTACTTC.